The rows below give T cell receptor beta chains drawn from one sample of a study of T cells in Graves' hyperthyroidism and ophthalmopathy. TCRdb fed the multiplex PCR reads into MiXCR, producing one record per CDR3 protein. The sample has about 250,000 distinct CDR3 sequences; more than 20% are singletons. The sequenced sample consisted of blood. The receptors were sampled from a woman aged 40 to 50 with Graves' ophthalmopathy. Each CDR3 is given with its conserved first and last residue. D genes are given only for firm matches.

d_gene	len	v_gene	j_gene	CDR3aa
-	14	TRBV28	TRBJ1-5	CASSLLANSQPQHF
-	14	TRBV19	TRBJ2-4	CASSTDIAKNIQYF
-	14	TRBV7-2	TRBJ2-5	CASSPGSGRETQYF
-	18	TRBV6-5	TRBJ2-5	CASSYTVFATGRGETQYF
-	12	TRBV6-1	TRBJ1-1	CATLQTDTEAFF
TRBD1	15	TRBV6-2/TRBV6-3	TRBJ2-7	CASSKTGTGAYEQYF
-	15	TRBV4-3	TRBJ1-1	CASSQDPAVNTEAFF
-	14	TRBV6-2/TRBV6-3	TRBJ2-7	CASNQGVLSYEQYF
TRBD1	15	TRBV4-1	TRBJ2-7	CASSQGGTGPYEQYF
-	18	TRBV15	TRBJ2-2	CATSRDKQGPLNTGELFF
-	18	TRBV9	TRBJ2-7	CASSVDAGALGTPYEQYF
TRBD1	13	TRBV29-1	TRBJ1-2	CSVQKDRTYGYTF
TRBD1	14	TRBV11-2	TRBJ1-3	CASSAQGAGNTIYF
-	15	TRBV2	TRBJ1-2	CASSEPHAAYYGYTF
TRBD2	16	TRBV7-9	TRBJ2-7	CASSLRGSSGSYEQYF
-	11	TRBV6-5	TRBJ2-2	CASTEPGELFF
-	14	TRBV6-5	TRBJ1-6	CASIFDRNGTPLHF
-	12	TRBV7-8	TRBJ2-5	CASVGLKETQYF
-	14	TRBV7-8	TRBJ2-7	CASSLALGMYEQYF
-	16	TRBV4-1	TRBJ1-2	CASSSHRDIINYGYTF
TRBD1	14	TRBV7-2	TRBJ1-2	CASSSGQGIRGYTF
-	11	TRBV6-5	TRBJ2-7	CASSYMYEQYF
TRBD2	13	TRBV20-1	TRBJ2-7	CSARDGRRNEQYF
TRBD1	15	TRBV6-1	TRBJ1-6	CASSRDRDWGSPLHF
TRBD2	16	TRBV2	TRBJ2-5	CASSAQGAGARETQYF
-	14	TRBV28	TRBJ2-4	CASSFRVGKNIQYF
-	14	TRBV4-1	TRBJ2-7	CASSQEGGVGEQYF
TRBD1	13	TRBV27	TRBJ1-2	CASSYRGQVGYTF
TRBD1	15	TRBV28	TRBJ1-5	CASKLTQGRYQPQHF
-	11	TRBV29-1	TRBJ1-2	CSVDTNYGYTF
-	14	TRBV2	TRBJ2-2	CASKASENTGELFF
TRBD2	17	TRBV5-1	TRBJ2-5	CASSPRTSGRAGETQYF
-	16	TRBV27	TRBJ2-7	CASSLFGSLSSYEQYF
-	12	TRBV19	TRBJ2-2	CAGSSVTGELFF
-	13	TRBV12-3/TRBV12-4	TRBJ2-2	CASSPVPTGELFF
-	12	TRBV6-1	TRBJ1-2	CASSEGSLGYTF
-	14	TRBV27	TRBJ2-7	CASSLGRSSYEQYF
TRBD1	13	TRBV2	TRBJ2-4	CASTFGTGDIQYF
TRBD2	14	TRBV29-1	TRBJ2-7	CSVELAASGYEQYF
-	14	TRBV20-1	TRBJ2-7	CSARVFPLNYEQYF
TRBD2	16	TRBV28	TRBJ2-5	CASSARLAGGFGTQYF
-	13	TRBV28	TRBJ2-7	CASSLEAPYEQYF
-	15	TRBV5-1	TRBJ2-7	CASSPDVGRSYEQYF
TRBD2	15	TRBV11-2	TRBJ2-5	CASSRLAGSVETQYF
-	13	TRBV24-1	TRBJ1-1	CATSDYGNTEAFF
-	12	TRBV5-6	TRBJ2-7	CASSWGPSEQYF
TRBD1	14	TRBV12-3/TRBV12-4	TRBJ1-6	CASRPGGGDSPLHF
-	15	TRBV2	TRBJ2-2	CASSAGAANTGELFF
-	14	TRBV7-2	TRBJ2-7	CVSSFAGGVWEQYF
-	12	TRBV20-1	TRBJ2-7	CSARGENYEQYF
-	13	TRBV19	TRBJ1-1	CASRLTVNTEAFF
-	16	TRBV2	TRBJ1-2	CASSGGVGGNNYGYTF
-	14	TRBV27	TRBJ2-5	CASSLGGVGETQYF
-	17	TRBV30	TRBJ2-7	CAWSGVAGHSETYEQYF